This entry lists 9 T cell receptor beta chains sequenced from one sample in a study of blood T cell repertoires in COVID-19. Clones were sequenced by immunoSEQ multiplex PCR, and TCRdb holds only the in-frame ones, with some missing. The sample records 300,000 to 450,000 clones, about 89% being singletons. Sample: PBMCs or T cells enriched from blood (not recorded which). The origin of the receptors is a man between 35 and 55 years old in a cohort exposed to, infected with or recovered from COVID-19 (not recorded which).

As concerns this clone: This same CDR3 is encoded by further DNA sequences in the sample. The chain uses TRBV5-1 and TRBJ2-7; tentatively, D is TRBD1 (5 bases). Deletions cut 0 bases from V and 3 bases from J, with 7 bases between. The CDR3 has 13 residues. Germline CDR1 reads SGHRS; CDR2 reads YFSETQ. The CDR3, as DNA: TGCGCCAGCAGCTTGGGACAGCTCTACGAGCAGTACTTC. This encodes CASSLGQLYEQYF.

J is TRBJ2-1 and V is TRBV10-3; 16 bases align to TRBD2. CDR1 and CDR2 from the germline V gene are ENHRY and SYGVKD. With 7 bases clipped from V and 9 bases from J, the junction kept 6 bases outside the gene matches. This CDR3 is 15 amino acids long. The CDR3 is CAITGTSGRASEQFF. The CDR3 nucleotides are TGTGCCATCACCGGGACTAGCGGGAGGGCCAGTGAGCAGTTCTTC.

This clone was observed a single time. The chain uses TRBV14 and TRBJ1-4, with D unresolved. The CDR3 has 13 residues. V shed 2 bases and J shed 8 bases, with 9 bases lying between them. Germline V gene sequence: CDR1 SGHDN, CDR2 FVKESK. This CDR3 reads CASSQNRGEKLFF. CDR3 nucleotides: TGTGCCAGCAGCCAAAATAGAGGGGAAAAACTGTTTTTT.

The J gene is TRBJ2-1, the V gene TRBV5-1; 13 bases are a match to TRBD2. Looked up from germline, CDR1 is SGHRS and CDR2 is YFSETQ. CDR3 length: 17 residues. V gave up 4 bases and J gave up 1 base; unmatched junction bases: 5. The CDR3 region has the DNA TGCGCCAGCAGCACCACTAGCGGGGGGGTTTCCTACAATGAGCAGTTCTTC. Its translation: CASSTTSGGVSYNEQFF.

The table lists this clone with a count of one. The chain employs TRBV19 and TRBJ2-7, with 8 bases matching TRBD1. V dropped 6 bases and J dropped 1; count of bases not matched to a gene: 8. Per germline, CDR1 LNHDA and CDR2 SQIVND (reference sequence). There are 15 residues in the CDR3. DNA of the CDR3: TGTGCCAGTAGATTGAGAGGACAGGGTTCCTACGAGCAGTACTTC. This sequence encodes CASRLRGQGSYEQYF.

This clone was observed once. The chain is built from TRBV1 and TRBJ1-1; TRBD1, as called in the table, went unchecked against the DNA. TRBV1 constitutes a pseudogene. The CDR3 is 16 residues long. CDR3 nucleotide sequence: TGCACCAGAATACGAGAACCGGGACAGATGAACACTGAAGCTTTCTTT. Its translation: CTRIREPGQMNTEAFF.

The chain links TRBV19 to TRBJ2-5; 15 bases map to TRBD2. Trimming at V came to 4 bases and at J to 4 bases, leaving 4 bases not matched to a gene. CDR1 and CDR2 (germline): LNHDA, SQIVND (reference sequence). The CDR3 sequence is 16 residues long. The CDR3 DNA reads TGTGCCAGTAGTAGGACTAGCGGGAGGGGAACAGAGACCCAGTACTTC. Amino acid sequence: CASSRTSGRGTETQYF.

The chain couples TRBV28 to TRBJ2-5; 10 bases fit TRBD2. V shed 6 bases, J shed 5 bases, and the junction held 12 bases outside the gene matches. This CDR3 has 16 residues. CDR1 and CDR2 (germline): MDHEN, SYDVKM. CDR3 sequence (DNA): TGTGCCAGCAGCCCCGCTAGCGGGAGAGGAGGGGAGACCCAGTACTTC. It specifies CASSPASGRGGETQYF.

The chain links TRBV2 to TRBJ2-1, with 8 bases aligning to TRBD1. This CDR3 contains 15 residues. Germline V lookup: CDR1 SNHLY, CDR2 FYNNEI. With 5 bases clipped from V and 0 bases from J, the junction kept 3 bases outside the gene matches. CDR3 amino acids: CASSTGGSSYNEQFF. CDR3 nucleotides: TGTGCCAGCAGTACAGGGGGGAGCTCCTACAATGAGCAGTTCTTC.